Sequencing of this T cell receptor (beta chain) was carried out in a study of OX40 agonist ivuxolimab in advanced cancers. Study as a whole: Antecedent anti-PD-1, anti-PD-L1 or anti-CTLA-4 therapy was permissible, with over 35% having received some.

V was pared by 7 bases and J by 5 bases, with 1 base of the junction left unmatched. Germline V gives CDR1 SQVTM, CDR2 ANQGSEA. The CDR3 covers 12 residues. The method was immunoSEQ multiplex PCR; TCRdb's version includes in-frame clones alone and lacks a portion of them. This table has about 89,000 clones, approximately 91% appearing once. The sequence derives from an adult with an advanced solid tumor such as melanoma, head and neck, liver or kidney cancer. Sequences were derived from CD4+ or CD8+ T cells sorted from blood, sampled in a trial of the OX40 agonist ivuxolimab. This sequence joins TRBV29-1 and TRBJ2-1; TRBD2 aligns across 11 bases. CDR3 loop: CSGGLADNEQFF. The CDR3 DNA sequence: TGCAGCGGGGGACTAGCGGACAATGAGCAGTTCTTC.